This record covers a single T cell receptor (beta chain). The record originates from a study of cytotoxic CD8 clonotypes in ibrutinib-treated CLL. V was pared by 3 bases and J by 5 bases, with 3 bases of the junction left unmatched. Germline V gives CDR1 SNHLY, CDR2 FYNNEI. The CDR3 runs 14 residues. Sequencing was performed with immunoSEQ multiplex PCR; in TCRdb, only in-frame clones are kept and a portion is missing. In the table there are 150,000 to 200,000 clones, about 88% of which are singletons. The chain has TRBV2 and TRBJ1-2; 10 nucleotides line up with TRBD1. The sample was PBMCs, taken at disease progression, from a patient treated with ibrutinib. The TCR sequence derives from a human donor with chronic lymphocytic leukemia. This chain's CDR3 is CASSETGGEYGYTF. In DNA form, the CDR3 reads TGTGCCAGCAGTGAGACAGGGGGCGAATATGGCTACACCTTC.